One and the same sample provided the 17 T cell receptor beta chains below, sequenced in a study of regulatory T cells in long-lasting Graves disease. Relying on iRepertoire HTBI primers and Arm-PCR of CDR3 regions, the team built TCR beta libraries. TCRdb passed the multiplex PCR reads through MiXCR, listing each CDR3 protein once. The table includes 550,000 to 650,000 distinct CDR3 sequences, 15% to 20% detected once. Time point given: newly diagnosed GD, antithyroid drugs for less than 3 months. Making the TCR library involved RNA that had been extracted from PBMCs. These data also formed part of another study, on T cells in Graves' hyperthyroidism and ophthalmopathy.

The source was peripheral blood mononuclear cells (PBMCs), collected at new diagnosis, from a patient treated with antithyroid drugs. These receptors all come from a man aged 18-30 years with Graves disease.

This clonotype has a count of ten or more. The chain uses TRBV20-1 and TRBJ2-7; TRBD2 is a possible D gene (6 bases). The germline CDR1 and CDR2 sequences are DFQATT and SNEGSKA (reference sequence). The V end was cut by 6 bases, the J end by 6 bases, with 12 bases between. The CDR3 is 11 amino acids. The CDR3 region has the DNA TGCAGTGCCGGGGGTTTGGCCGAGCAGTACTTC. Its protein product is CSAGGLAEQYF.

This clonotype was found many times. The gene calls are TRBV20-1 and TRBJ2-7; D is possibly TRBD1 or TRBD2 (5 bases each). The CDR3 totals 13 residues. CDR1 is DFQATT and CDR2 is SNEGSKA in the germline V gene (reference sequence). V was clipped by 7 bases and J by 0 bases, with 13 bases between them. In DNA form, the CDR3 reads TGCAGTGTAAGGGGACGGACCTCCTACGAGCAGTACTTC. Protein sequence: CSVRGRTSYEQYF.

This clonotype has only a few counts. A much larger clone lies one base from this, so it may be a read error. This chain's CDR3 is CTSSPGLEGLIYEQYF. The CDR3 DNA reads TGTACCAGCAGCCCAGGACTAGAAGGGCTCATCTACGAGCAGTACTTC. The rearrangement links TRBV7-6 to TRBJ2-7; 7 nucleotides align to TRBD2. The CDR3 totals 16 residues. Germline loops: CDR1 SGHVS, CDR2 FNYEAQ.

The CDR3 region has the DNA TGTGCCAGCAGCTTAGGCGGAAGACAGGGCTACACCTTC. It yields the protein CASSLGGRQGYTF. This chain joins TRBV11-2 and TRBJ1-2, with TRBD1 as a possible D gene (5 bases). The CDR3 sequence is 13 residues long. V was pared by 1 base and J by 8 bases, with 11 bases between. The germline CDR1 and CDR2 sequences are SGHAT and FQNNGV.

In regard to this clonotype: A much bigger clone sits one base away, suggesting this may be a read error. CDR3 sequence reads: CASSSYPLLSGRMNTGELFF. CDR3 DNA: TGTGCCAGCAGCTCCTACCCCCTTCTTAGCGGGAGGATGAACACCGGGGAGCTGTTTTTT. This chain uses TRBV11-2 with TRBJ2-2; 10 nucleotides line up with TRBD2. The CDR3 runs 20 residues. V shed 4 bases, J shed 1 base, and the junction held 15 bases outside the gene matches. The germline V gene has CDR1 SGHAT and CDR2 FQNNGV.

This clonotype was found many times. The chain uses TRBV30 and TRBJ1-5, with 9 bases identical to TRBD1. V shed 5 bases and J 5 bases; nucleotides not matched to a gene: 4. CDR3 size: 13 residues. Germline V CDR1 and CDR2: GTSNPN, SVGIG (reference sequence). The CDR3 DNA is TGTGCCTGGTCGGACAGGGGACATCAGCCCCAGCATTTT. Its protein product is CAWSDRGHQPQHF.

This clonotype has at least ten counts. The chain employs TRBV18 and TRBJ2-1; 9 nucleotides match TRBD2. The CDR3 is 15 amino acids. Germline V gives CDR1 KGHSH, CDR2 LQKENI. The junction had 4 bases not matched to a gene; V was cut back by 1 base and J by 6 bases. The CDR3, as DNA: TGTGCCAGCTCACCACTAGCGGGAGAGAGCAATGAGCAGTTCTTC. Translated, it gives CASSPLAGESNEQFF.

V is TRBV18 and J is TRBJ1-2; no firm D call. The CDR3 runs 13 residues. V gave up 5 bases and J gave up 8 bases, with 15 bases separating them. Looked up from germline, CDR1 is KGHSH and CDR2 is LQKENI. The CDR3 is CASSTSRSEGYTF. As DNA, the CDR3 is TGTGCCAGCTCAACATCCCGGAGTGAGGGCTACACCTTC.

The chain is built from TRBV24-1 and TRBJ2-3; 8 bases match TRBD1. The CDR3 runs 14 residues. Germline-derived CDR1 and CDR2 are KGHDR and SFDVKD. V dropped 7 bases and J dropped 1; count of bases not matched to a gene: 3. In DNA, the CDR3 is TGTGCCACCAGCTTGGGACAGGGCACAGATACGCAGTATTTT. Its translation: CATSLGQGTDTQYF.

This clonotype was counted at least ten times. This chain joins TRBV2 and TRBJ2-7; D gene ambiguous. There are 14 residues in the CDR3. Germline V gene lookup returns CDR1 SNHLY and CDR2 FYNNEI. Trimming stripped 3 bases from V and 2 bases from J, with 11 bases between. The CDR3 region has the DNA TGTGCCAGCAGTGAGGCTACCATTACCTACGAGCAGTACTTC. It yields the protein CASSEATITYEQYF. Filled out from reference TRBV2 and TRBJ2-7, the complete variable domain reads EPEVTQTPSHQVTQMGQEVILRCVPISNHLYFYWYRQILGQKVEFLVSFYNNEISEKSEIFDDQFSVERPDGSNFTLKIRSTKLEDSAMYFCASSEATITYEQYFGPGTRLTVT.

This clonotype was found a few times. The J gene is TRBJ2-1, the V gene TRBV7-8; TRBD2 matches 14 bases. V was clipped by 1 base and J by 0 bases; unmatched bases: 5. CDR3 size: 19 residues. Germline CDR1 is SGHVS and CDR2 is FQNEAQ. The CDR3 coding sequence is TGTGCCAGCAGCTTAGTCAGGACTAGCGGGGGGAGCTCCTACAATGAGCAGTTCTTC. This translates into CASSLVRTSGGSSYNEQFF.

The V call is TRBV5-5, the J call TRBJ2-1; D could derive from TRBD1 or TRBD2 (5 bases each). V dropped 1 base and J dropped 1 base, with 12 bases sitting between them. This CDR3 contains 16 residues. Germline V CDR1 and CDR2: SGHKS, YYEKEE (reference sequence). This chain's CDR3 is CASSLRWGLSYNEQFF. CDR3 in DNA: TGTGCCAGCAGCTTGAGGTGGGGGTTATCCTACAATGAGCAGTTCTTC.

In its sample, this clonotype was seen many times. The V gene is TRBV7-9, the J gene TRBJ2-1, with TRBD1 identical over 7 bases. The germline V gene encodes CDR1 SEHNR and CDR2 FQNEAQ (reference sequence). This CDR3 comprises 15 residues. V lost 4 bases and J lost 5; bases outside the gene matches: 8. This CDR3 is CASSSNQDRNNEQFF. In nucleotides, the CDR3 is TGTGCCAGCAGCTCGAACCAGGACAGGAACAATGAGCAGTTCTTC.

This clonotype was seen ten or more times. This rearrangement joins TRBV5-1 to TRBJ1-2, with a tentative D call TRBD1 (5 bases). The germline V gene has CDR1 SGHRS and CDR2 YFSETQ. There are 14 residues in the CDR3. The ends were cut back, 0 bases at V and 0 bases at J, with 6 bases in the middle. CDR3 in amino acids: CASSLEGANYGYTF. CDR3 in DNA: TGCGCCAGCAGCTTGGAAGGGGCTAACTATGGCTACACCTTC. Variable domain in full (rest from reference TRBV5-1 and TRBJ1-2): KAGVTQTPRYLIKTRGQQVTLSCSPISGHRSVSWYQQTPGQGLQFLFEYFSETQRNKGNFPGRFSGRQFSNSRSEMNVSTLELGDSALYLCASSLEGANYGYTFGSGTRLTVV.

DNA of the CDR3: TGCGCCAGCAGCTTGCTGGGGGGACTAGCGGATAGCTCCTACGAGCAGTACTTC. Protein sequence: CASSLLGGLADSSYEQYF. V usage is TRBV5-1 and J usage is TRBJ2-7, with 11 nucleotides matching TRBD2. The V and J ends lost 1 base and 0 bases, in that order; junction bases with no gene match: 9. CDR3 size: 18 residues. Germline V gene data show CDR1 as SGHRS and CDR2 as YFSETQ.

Many counts were recorded for this clonotype. The genes are TRBV5-1 and TRBJ2-3; tentatively, D is TRBD2 (6 bases). V was cut by 4 bases and J by 2 bases, with 14 bases left in between. The CDR3 has 15 residues. Germline assignment: CDR1 SGHRS and CDR2 YFSETQ. CDR3 sequence: CASSVGTPLTDTQYF. The CDR3 nucleotides read TGCGCCAGCAGCGTCGGGACTCCCCTCACAGATACGCAGTATTTT.

This clonotype was observed a few times. V usage is TRBV5-1 and J usage is TRBJ2-7, with TRBD2 identical over 9 bases. The CDR3 contains 14 residues. V lost 3 bases, J lost 2 bases, and 3 bases stayed unmatched. The germline gives CDR1 SGHRS, CDR2 YFSETQ. The CDR3, as DNA: TGCGCCAGCAGCTCTAGCGGGATGCCCTACGAGCAGTACTTC. It translates to CASSSSGMPYEQYF.